This T cell receptor (beta chain) is drawn from a study of cytomegalovirus exposure and HLA in healthy donors. Across the whole study: Among approximately 400 genotyped donors, approximately 80% fell in the Caucasian-associated ancestry cluster.

It was with 60 Vbeta and 13 Jbeta primers that the PCR ran. Clones were sequenced by immunoSEQ multiplex PCR, and TCRdb holds only the in-frame ones, with some missing. Of about 140,000 clones in the sample, about three quarters are singletons; the top ten hold 1% to 1.5%. As concerns this clone: Its antigen is unidentified.

Germline CDR1 reads SGDLS; CDR2 reads YYNGEE. The V end lost 3 bases, the J end lost 0 bases, and 10 bases lay between the germline ends. The CDR3 consists of 15 residues. Notes on the study in general: Most CMV-associated TCR beta chains appeared HLA-restricted in a later analysis.

This clonotype originated in a woman between 35 and 50 years old in good health and CMV-seronegative. The chain is built from TRBV9 and TRBJ1-3, with D possibly TRBD1 on 5 matching bases. Sample: PBMCs. The chain's CDR3 is CASSADIYSGNTIYF. The CDR3 nucleotides read TGTGCCAGCAGCGCGGACATATACTCTGGAAACACCATATATTTT.